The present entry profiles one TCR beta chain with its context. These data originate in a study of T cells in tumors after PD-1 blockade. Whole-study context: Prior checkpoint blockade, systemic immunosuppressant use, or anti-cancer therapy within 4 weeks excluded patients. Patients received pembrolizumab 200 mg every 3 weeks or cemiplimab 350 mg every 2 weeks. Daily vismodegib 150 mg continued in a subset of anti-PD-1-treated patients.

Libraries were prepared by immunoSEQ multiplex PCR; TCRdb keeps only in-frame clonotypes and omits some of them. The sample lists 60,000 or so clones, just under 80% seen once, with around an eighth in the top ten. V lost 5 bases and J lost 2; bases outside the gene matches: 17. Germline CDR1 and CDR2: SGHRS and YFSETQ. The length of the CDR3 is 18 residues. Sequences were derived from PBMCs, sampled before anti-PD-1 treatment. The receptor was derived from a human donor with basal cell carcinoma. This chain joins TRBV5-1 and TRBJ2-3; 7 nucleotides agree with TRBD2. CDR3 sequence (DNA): TGCGCCAGCAGGGTACTTCCTGGAGGAGCGGGGAACACAGATACGCAGTATTTT. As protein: CASRVLPGGAGNTDTQYF.